This T cell receptor (beta chain) was profiled in a study of blood T cell repertoires in COVID-19. Overall study: PBMCs, B-cell-depleted T cells, or T cells provided the cDNA or gDNA that made up the material.

V was clipped by 10 bases and J by 8 bases; unmatched bases: 21. The CDR3 extends over 17 amino acids. From germline, CDR1 is MDHEN and CDR2 SYDVKM. Assay: immunoSEQ multiplex PCR; the TCRdb copy retains only in-frame clones and omits some. The data show about 170,000 clones, approximately 90% seen once. The clonotype originates from a woman between 18 and 30 years old who had recovered from COVID-19. This chain links TRBV28 with TRBJ1-4; TRBD1 agrees at 8 bases. The specimen was PBMCs or T cells enriched from blood (not recorded which). The CDR3 DNA reads as TGTGCCACTGCGCCGCTACTCGACAGGGGTCTCGGAGAAAAACTGTTTTTT. Translating gives CATAPLLDRGLGEKLFF.